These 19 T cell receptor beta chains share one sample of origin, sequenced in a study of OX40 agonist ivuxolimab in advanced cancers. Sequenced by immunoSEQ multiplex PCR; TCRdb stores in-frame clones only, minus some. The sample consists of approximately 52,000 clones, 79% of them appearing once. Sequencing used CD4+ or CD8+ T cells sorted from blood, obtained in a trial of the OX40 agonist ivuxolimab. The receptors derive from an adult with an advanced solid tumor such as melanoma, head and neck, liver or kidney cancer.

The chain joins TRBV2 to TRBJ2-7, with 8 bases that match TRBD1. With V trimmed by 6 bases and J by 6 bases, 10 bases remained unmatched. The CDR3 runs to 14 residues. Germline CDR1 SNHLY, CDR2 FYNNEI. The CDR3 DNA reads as TGTGCCAGCAGCGCTACACAGGGGGTAAGCGAGCAGTACTTC. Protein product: CASSATQGVSEQYF.

DNA for the CDR3: TGCGCCAGCAGGGGACAGGTGAACACTGAAGCTTTCTTT. It yields the protein CASRGQVNTEAFF. The rearrangement joins TRBV5-1 to TRBJ1-1; 8 bases match TRBD1. Germline V gene lookup returns CDR1 SGHRS and CDR2 YFSETQ. Germline trimming cut 5 bases from V and 0 bases from J; bases unmatched to any gene: 0. This CDR3 has 13 residues.

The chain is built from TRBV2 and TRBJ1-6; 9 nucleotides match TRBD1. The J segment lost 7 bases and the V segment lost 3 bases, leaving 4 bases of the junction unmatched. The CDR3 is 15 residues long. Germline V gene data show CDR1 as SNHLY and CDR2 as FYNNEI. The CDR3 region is CASSDHGQGNSPLHF. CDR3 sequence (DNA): TGTGCCAGCAGTGACCATGGACAGGGGAATTCACCCCTCCACTTT.

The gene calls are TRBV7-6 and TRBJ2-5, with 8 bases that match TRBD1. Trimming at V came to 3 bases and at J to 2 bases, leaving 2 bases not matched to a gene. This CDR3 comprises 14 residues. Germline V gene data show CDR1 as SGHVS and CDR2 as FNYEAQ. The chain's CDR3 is CASSLGTGQETQYF. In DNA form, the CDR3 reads TGTGCCAGCAGCTTGGGGACAGGTCAAGAGACCCAGTACTTC.

This chain's CDR3 is CASSSATGGTEAFF. DNA for the CDR3: TGTGCCAGCAGTTCTGCCACCGGGGGTACTGAAGCTTTCTTT. The chain has TRBV2 and TRBJ1-1; D might be TRBD1 (5 bases). This CDR3 is built from 14 residues. V gave up 5 bases and J gave up 5 bases, with 15 bases separating them. Germline V gene data show CDR1 as SNHLY and CDR2 as FYNNEI.

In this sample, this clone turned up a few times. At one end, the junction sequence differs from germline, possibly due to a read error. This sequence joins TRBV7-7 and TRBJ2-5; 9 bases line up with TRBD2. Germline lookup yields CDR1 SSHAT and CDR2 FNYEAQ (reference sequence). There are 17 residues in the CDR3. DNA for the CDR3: TGTGCTAGCAGCTTAGGGGTAGCGGGAGTGGAACAAGAGACCCAGTACTTC. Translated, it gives CASSLGVAGVEQETQYF.

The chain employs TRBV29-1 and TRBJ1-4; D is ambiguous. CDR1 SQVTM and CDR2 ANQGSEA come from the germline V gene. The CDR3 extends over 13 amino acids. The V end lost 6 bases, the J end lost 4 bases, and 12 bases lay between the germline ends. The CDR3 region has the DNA TGCAGCGTACAAGGGAGGCTTAATGAAAAACTGTTTTTT. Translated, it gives CSVQGRLNEKLFF.

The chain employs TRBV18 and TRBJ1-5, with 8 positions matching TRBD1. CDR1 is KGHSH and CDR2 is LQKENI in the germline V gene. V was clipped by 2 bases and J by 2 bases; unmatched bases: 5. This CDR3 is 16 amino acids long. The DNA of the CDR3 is TGTGCCAGCTCACCAACAGGGGGGAATGGCAATCAGCCCCAGCATTTT. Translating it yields CASSPTGGNGNQPQHF.

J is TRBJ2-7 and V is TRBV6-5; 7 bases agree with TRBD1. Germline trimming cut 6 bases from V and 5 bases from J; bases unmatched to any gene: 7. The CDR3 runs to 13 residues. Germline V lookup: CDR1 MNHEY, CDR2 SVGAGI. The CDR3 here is CASRRGGVDEQYF. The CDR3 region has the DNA TGTGCCAGCAGAAGAGGGGGCGTGGACGAGCAGTACTTC.

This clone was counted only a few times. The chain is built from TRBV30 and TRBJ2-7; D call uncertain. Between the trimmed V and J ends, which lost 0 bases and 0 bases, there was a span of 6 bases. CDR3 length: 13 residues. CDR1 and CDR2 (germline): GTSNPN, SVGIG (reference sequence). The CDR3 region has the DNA TGTGCCTGGAGTGTGCTCAACTCCTACGAGCAGTACTTC. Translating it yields CAWSVLNSYEQYF.

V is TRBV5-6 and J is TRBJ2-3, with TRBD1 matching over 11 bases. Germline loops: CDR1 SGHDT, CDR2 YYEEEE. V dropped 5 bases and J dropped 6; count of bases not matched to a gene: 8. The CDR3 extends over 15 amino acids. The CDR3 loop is CASSSDRGLMDTQYF. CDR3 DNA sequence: TGTGCCAGCAGTTCGGACAGGGGGCTTATGGATACGCAGTATTTT.

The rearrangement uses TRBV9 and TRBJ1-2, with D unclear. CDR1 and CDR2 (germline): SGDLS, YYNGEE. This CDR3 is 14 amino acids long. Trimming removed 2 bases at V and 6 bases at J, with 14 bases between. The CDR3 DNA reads TGTGCCAGCAGCGTTTACGAGGGCCCTGATGGCTACACCTTC. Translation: CASSVYEGPDGYTF.

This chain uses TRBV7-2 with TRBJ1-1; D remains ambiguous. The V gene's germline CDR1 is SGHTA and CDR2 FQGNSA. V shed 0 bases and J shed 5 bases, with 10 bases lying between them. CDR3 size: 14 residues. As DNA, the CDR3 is TGTGCCAGCAGCTTAGCCTACGGCCAAACTGAAGCTTTCTTT. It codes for CASSLAYGQTEAFF.

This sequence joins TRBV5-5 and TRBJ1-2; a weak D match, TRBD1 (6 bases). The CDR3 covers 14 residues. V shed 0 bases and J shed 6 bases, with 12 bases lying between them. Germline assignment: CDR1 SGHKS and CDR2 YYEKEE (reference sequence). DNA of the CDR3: TGTGCCAGCAGCTTGGACAGGGTAGGGAATGGCTACACCTTC. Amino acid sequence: CASSLDRVGNGYTF. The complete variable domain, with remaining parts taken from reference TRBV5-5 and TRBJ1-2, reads DAGVTQSPTHLIKTRGQQVTLRCSPISGHKSVSWYQQVLGQGPQFIFQYYEKEERGRGNFPDRFSARQFPNYSSELNVNALLLGDSALYLCASSLDRVGNGYTFGSGTRLTVV.

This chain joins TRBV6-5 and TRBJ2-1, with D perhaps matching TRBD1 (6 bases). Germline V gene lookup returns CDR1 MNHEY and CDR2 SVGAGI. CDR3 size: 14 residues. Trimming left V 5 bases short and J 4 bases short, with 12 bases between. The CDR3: CASSRDKLYNEQFF. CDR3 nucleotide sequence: TGTGCCAGCAGTCGGGACAAACTTTACAATGAGCAGTTCTTC.

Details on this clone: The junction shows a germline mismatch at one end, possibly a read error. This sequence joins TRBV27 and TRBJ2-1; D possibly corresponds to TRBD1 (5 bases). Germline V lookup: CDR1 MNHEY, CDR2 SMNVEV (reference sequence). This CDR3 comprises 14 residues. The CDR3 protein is CASSLSRDYNEQFF. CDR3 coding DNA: TGTGCCAGCAGTCTATCCAGGGACTACAATGAGCAGTTCTTC.

CDR3 nucleotide sequence: TGTGCCAGTACCATATTGGGGGGCACAGATACGCAGTATTTT. Translating gives CASTILGGTDTQYF. The V call is TRBV19, the J call TRBJ2-3, with D perhaps given as TRBD1 or TRBD2 (5 bases each). The germline V and J ends were trimmed by 7 bases and 1 base, with 12 bases remaining between them. The length of the CDR3 is 14 residues. Germline lookup yields CDR1 LNHDA and CDR2 SQIVND (reference sequence).

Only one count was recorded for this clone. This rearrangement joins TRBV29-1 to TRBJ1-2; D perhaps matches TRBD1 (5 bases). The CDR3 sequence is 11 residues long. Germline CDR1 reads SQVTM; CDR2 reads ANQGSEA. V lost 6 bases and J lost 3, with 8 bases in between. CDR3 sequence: CSVVRDYGYTF. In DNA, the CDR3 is TGCAGCGTAGTCAGGGACTATGGCTACACCTTC.

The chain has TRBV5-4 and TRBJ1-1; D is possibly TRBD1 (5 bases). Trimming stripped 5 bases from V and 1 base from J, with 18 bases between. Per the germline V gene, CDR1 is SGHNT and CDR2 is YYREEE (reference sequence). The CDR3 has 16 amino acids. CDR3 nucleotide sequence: TGTGCCAGCAGTCCACGGACAAACCTACCGAACACTGAAGCTTTCTTT. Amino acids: CASSPRTNLPNTEAFF. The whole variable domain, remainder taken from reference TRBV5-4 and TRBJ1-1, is ETGVTQSPTHLIKTRGQQVTLRCSSQSGHNTVSWYQQALGQGPQFIFQYYREEENGRGNFPPRFSGLQFPNYSSELNVNALELDDSALYLCASSPRTNLPNTEAFFGQGTRLTVV.